These 27 T cell receptor beta chains were all obtained from the same sample, sequenced in a study of T cell responses to AZD1222 COVID-19 vaccine. The table came from immunoSEQ multiplex PCR; TCRdb's copy has only in-frame clones and leaves some out. The profile covers about 100,000 clones, with 80% to 90% appearing a single time and approximately 15% taken by the ten largest. Sequencing used peripheral blood, obtained on day 0 of AZD1222 vaccination. The receptor source for this set is an adult in good health.

Regarding this clone: Mismatch with germline at one junction end may stem from a read error. The rearrangement links TRBV6-1 to TRBJ1-1; 9 bases match TRBD1. CDR1 MNHNS and CDR2 SASEGT come from the germline V gene. The CDR3 contains 15 residues. CDR3 DNA sequence: TGTGCCAGCAGCGAAGGGACAGGGACTTACACTGAAGCTTTCTTT. This translates into CASSEGTGTYTEAFF.

The chain combines TRBV18 with TRBJ2-7; D assignment may be TRBD1 or TRBD2 (5 bases each). Germline-derived CDR1 and CDR2 are KGHSH and LQKENI. Trimming stripped 5 bases from V and 5 bases from J, with 22 bases between. This CDR3 spans 16 amino acids. For the CDR3, the DNA is TGTGCCAGCTCAGAACCGGGACGAGGCCCTCGCGACGAGCAGTACTTC. This encodes CASSEPGRGPRDEQYF.

The chain carries TRBV4-3 and TRBJ2-7; D ambiguous. CDR3 length: 13 amino acids. Trimming cost V 1 base and J 5 bases, with 9 bases left between them. Germline loops: CDR1 LGHNA, CDR2 YSLEER. CDR3: CASSQGRRDEQYF. CDR3 nucleotide sequence: TGCGCCAGCAGCCAAGGAAGAAGGGACGAGCAGTACTTC.

This rearrangement joins TRBV7-9 to TRBJ2-7; unclear D gene. Trimming stripped 3 bases from V and 1 base from J, with 7 bases between. Germline loops: CDR1 SEHNR, CDR2 FQNEAQ (reference sequence). The CDR3 loop spans 13 amino acids. The CDR3 nucleotides read TGTGCCAGCAGCTTTCCCGAATCCTACGAGCAGTACTTC. It yields the protein CASSFPESYEQYF.

This clone was found once. Here the CDR3 reads CASSQEAGIRGYTF. The CDR3 coding sequence is TGTGCCAGCAGCCAAGAGGCGGGAATCAGAGGCTACACCTTC. The chain carries TRBV14 and TRBJ1-2; D remains ambiguous. Trimming took 0 bases from V and 8 from J, leaving 13 bases between them. Germline CDR1 reads SGHDN; CDR2 reads FVKESK. There are 14 residues in the CDR3.

The CDR3 coding sequence is TGTGCCAGCAGCAAGACTAGCGGGAGGGCCTCCTACGAGCAGTACTTC. It specifies CASSKTSGRASYEQYF. This chain connects TRBV5-6 to TRBJ2-7; 14 bases are shared with TRBD2. Germline trimming cut 4 bases from V and 0 bases from J; bases unmatched to any gene: 3. Looked up from germline, CDR1 is SGHDT and CDR2 is YYEEEE. This CDR3 contains 16 residues.

This sequence joins TRBV18 and TRBJ1-1; a weak D match, TRBD1 (5 bases). Looked up from germline, CDR1 is KGHSH and CDR2 is LQKENI. V was cut by 4 bases and J by 2 bases, with 23 bases left in between. The CDR3 spans 18 residues. CDR3 DNA sequence: TGTGCCAGCTCACAGAACCCCGGGGGGAGGGGTTTAAACACTGAAGCTTTCTTT. Encoded protein: CASSQNPGGRGLNTEAFF.

The V gene is TRBV21-1, the J gene TRBJ2-2; the table's D call of TRBD2 was not tested on the DNA. TRBV21-1 is classified as a pseudogene. This CDR3 spans 16 amino acids. The CDR3 DNA follows: TGTGCCAGCAGCAGAAGGACTAGCGGGGTCCCCGGGGAGCTGTTTTTT. Translated: CASSRRTSGVPGELFF.

The V call is TRBV19, the J call TRBJ2-1, with a weak D call TRBD2 (6 bases). V was cut by 3 bases and J by 10 bases, with 19 bases left in between. The CDR3 extends over 15 amino acids. From germline, CDR1 is LNHDA and CDR2 SQIVND (reference sequence). CDR3 nucleotides: TGTGCCAGTAGTATGATAGCGGAGGTCTTGGGCGAGCAGTTCTTC. The encoded protein is CASSMIAEVLGEQFF.

The V call is TRBV5-3, the J call TRBJ2-7; D tentatively fits TRBD1 or TRBD2 (5 bases each). TRBV5-3 is reported as an ORF; its role is uncertain. The CDR3 length is 18 residues. The V and J ends lost 5 bases and 5 bases respectively, with 29 bases between them. The CDR3 spells CARSSNPGTENVSHEQYF. The CDR3 coding sequence is TGTGCCAGAAGTTCGAACCCCGGGACCGAAAACGTATCCCACGAGCAGTACTTC.

The chain carries TRBV19 and TRBJ1-6, with D unclear. The germline gives CDR1 LNHDA, CDR2 SQIVND (reference sequence). This CDR3 has 16 residues. The V end was cut by 3 bases, the J end by 8 bases, with 17 bases between. CDR3 coding DNA: TGTGCCAGTAGTATTATGGCCGGGTCCGGAGATTCACCCCTCCACTTT. Its translation: CASSIMAGSGDSPLHF. Full variable domain (remainder filled in from reference TRBV19 and TRBJ1-6): DGGITQSPKYLFRKEGQNVTLSCEQNLNHDAMYWYRQDPGQGLRLIYYSQIVNDFQKGDIAEGYSVSREKKESFPLTVTSAQKNPTAFYLCASSIMAGSGDSPLHFGNGTRLTVT.

This clone was counted a single time. J is TRBJ2-7 and V is TRBV7-9; a possible D gene is TRBD2 (6 bases). Germline V gene data show CDR1 as SEHNR and CDR2 as FQNEAQ (reference sequence). This CDR3 has 14 residues. V lost 1 base, J lost 3 bases, and 10 bases lay in between. The CDR3 spells CASSLVGGFYEQYF. The CDR3 DNA follows: TGTGCCAGCAGCTTAGTGGGGGGATTCTACGAGCAGTACTTC.

The gene calls are TRBV9 and TRBJ2-2; TRBD1 might be the D (5 bases). Germline V gene data show CDR1 as SGDLS and CDR2 as YYNGEE. This CDR3 is 16 amino acids long. The V gene lost 0 bases and the J gene lost 2 bases, with 11 bases spanning the gap. This chain's CDR3 is CASSVARQGNTGELFF. CDR3 sequence (DNA): TGTGCCAGCAGCGTAGCTAGGCAGGGTAACACCGGGGAGCTGTTTTTT.

The V and J genes are TRBV2 and TRBJ1-5, with D tentatively TRBD1 (5 bases). V was shortened by 7 bases and J by 5 bases, with 12 bases between the two germline ends. Germline CDR1 SNHLY, CDR2 FYNNEI. The CDR3 runs 13 residues. CDR3 protein: CASTSDTYQPQHF. The CDR3 DNA reads as TGTGCCAGCACCTCGGACACGTATCAGCCCCAGCATTTT.

V usage is TRBV7-2 and J usage is TRBJ1-2; TRBD1 might be the D (5 bases). Deletions cut 6 bases from V and 0 bases from J, with 17 bases between. Germline V gene lookup returns CDR1 SGHTA and CDR2 FQGNSA. CDR3 length: 16 amino acids. The CDR3 here is CASSRDRLTTNYGYTF. The DNA for the CDR3 is TGTGCCAGCAGTCGGGACCGACTGACTACTAACTATGGCTACACCTTC.

The V call is TRBV18, the J call TRBJ2-7, with D possibly TRBD2 on 6 matching bases. Germline V gives CDR1 KGHSH, CDR2 LQKENI. V lost 2 bases, J lost 7 bases, and 12 bases lay in between. The CDR3 is 13 residues long. CDR3 DNA sequence: TGTGCCAGCTCACCAGGGGCCGCGGGGGAGCAGTACTTC. Translated: CASSPGAAGEQYF.

This chain connects TRBV11-2 to TRBJ2-7, with 9 bases matching TRBD1. The V and J ends lost 1 base and 5 bases, in that order; junction bases with no gene match: 6. CDR1 and CDR2 from the germline V gene are SGHAT and FQNNGV. CDR3 length: 15 amino acids. CDR3 loop: CASSLALQGAHEQYF. In DNA form, the CDR3 reads TGTGCCAGCAGCTTAGCCCTACAGGGGGCCCACGAGCAGTACTTC. Filled out from reference TRBV11-2 and TRBJ2-7, the complete variable domain reads EAGVAQSPRYKIIEKRQSVAFWCNPISGHATLYWYQQILGQGPKLLIQFQNNGVVDDSQLPKDRFSAERLKGVDSTLKIQPAKLEDSAVYLCASSLALQGAHEQYFGPGTRLTVT.

This clone was found once. This chain joins TRBV19 and TRBJ1-5; D unresolved. CDR1 is LNHDA, CDR2 SQIVND, per germline (reference sequence). V lost 7 bases and J lost 0, with 7 bases in between. The CDR3 spans 13 residues. For the CDR3, the DNA is TGTGCCAGTACCGGGAATAGCAATCAGCCCCAGCATTTT. Protein product: CASTGNSNQPQHF.

This chain uses TRBV27 with TRBJ2-4, with a tentative D call TRBD1 (6 bases). CDR3 length: 13 residues. Germline CDR1 reads MNHEY; CDR2 reads SMNVEV (reference sequence). Trimming cost V 4 bases and J 7 bases, with 11 bases left between them. For the CDR3, the DNA is TGTGCCAGCAGTTCTACAGGGCATAACATTCAGTACTTC. Translating gives CASSSTGHNIQYF.

This clone was found once. The genes are TRBV5-1 and TRBJ2-3; D could derive from TRBD1 or TRBD2 (5 bases each). CDR3 length: 15 residues. The V gene's germline CDR1 is SGHRS and CDR2 YFSETQ. The germline V and J ends were trimmed by 2 bases and 0 bases, with 10 bases remaining between them. The chain's CDR3 is CASSFVGASTDTQYF. The CDR3, as DNA: TGCGCCAGCAGCTTCGTCGGGGCTAGCACAGATACGCAGTATTTT.

The rearrangement links TRBV6-5 to TRBJ1-1, with D possibly TRBD1 on 6 matching bases. Germline CDR1 and CDR2: MNHEY and SVGAGI. V lost 2 bases and J lost 1, with 8 bases in between. The CDR3 is made up of 14 amino acids. CDR3 amino acids: CASSYQDRNTEAFF. CDR3 nucleotides: TGTGCCAGCAGTTACCAGGACAGGAACACTGAAGCTTTCTTT.

This chain connects TRBV30 to TRBJ1-1; D is unclear. The CDR3 contains 12 residues. Germline CDR1 GTSNPN, CDR2 SVGIG (reference sequence). The V end was cut by 4 bases, the J end by 4 bases, with 10 bases between. CDR3 residues: CAWNLGGTEAFF. CDR3 DNA: TGTGCCTGGAATCTGGGTGGCACTGAAGCTTTCTTT.

The chain couples TRBV29-1 to TRBJ2-2, with 9 bases that match TRBD2. The CDR3 loop spans 14 amino acids. The germline V gene encodes CDR1 SQVTM and CDR2 ANQGSEA. V trimming: 5 bases; J trimming: 11 bases; junction bases outside the gene matches: 12. The CDR3 reads CSVLPSSGRRELFF. CDR3 nucleotides: TGCAGCGTTCTCCCAAGTAGCGGGAGACGTGAGCTGTTTTTT.

V and J are TRBV11-2 and TRBJ1-3; D gene unclear. This CDR3 has 14 amino acids. Germline loops: CDR1 SGHAT, CDR2 FQNNGV. V dropped 5 bases and J dropped 4 bases, with 12 bases sitting between them. CDR3 in amino acids: CASSPKTGGNTIYF. Written as DNA, the CDR3 is TGTGCCAGCAGCCCTAAAACGGGGGGAAACACCATATATTTT.

The gene calls are TRBV19 and TRBJ2-7; TRBD1 matches 9 bases. J lost 4 bases, V lost 5 bases, and 6 bases had no gene match. Germline CDR1 reads LNHDA; CDR2 reads SQIVND (reference sequence). The CDR3 has 14 amino acids. The CDR3 DNA follows: TGTGCCAGTAGTGGGACAGGGAATGGGTACGAGCAGTACTTC. Encoded protein: CASSGTGNGYEQYF.

This clone occurred once. The chain combines TRBV3-1 (or the pseudogene TRBV3-2) with TRBJ2-2; D is perhaps TRBD1 (6 bases). Trimming pared 6 bases from V and 1 base from J, leaving 12 bases between. The germline CDR1 and CDR2 sequences are LGHDT and YNNKEL (reference sequence). The CDR3 is made up of 15 amino acids. The DNA for the CDR3 is TGTGCCAGCAGACGCACAGGGTTGAACACCGGGGAGCTGTTTTTT. Its translation is CASRRTGLNTGELFF.

The count of this clone is one. The V and J genes are TRBV6-2 or TRBV6-3 and TRBJ2-7; D unclear. V gave up 0 bases and J gave up 5 bases, with 14 bases separating them. The CDR3 runs to 15 residues. The germline V gene has CDR1 MNHEY and CDR2 SVGEGT. The CDR3 here is CASSYSKWLRHEQYF. The CDR3 nucleotides read TGTGCCAGCAGTTACTCGAAGTGGCTCCGACACGAGCAGTACTTC.